This T cell receptor beta chain was profiled in a study of blood T cells in healthy people across ages. In this sample, this clonotype turned up a few times. With a J-beta primer mix and a sample-barcoded 5' primer, a second PCR ran roughly 6 to 11 cycles. TCRdb re-called the 5' RACE reads with MiXCR, one entry per CDR3 protein. The table records roughly 2 million distinct CDR3 sequences, about 49% of them present only once. CDR3 size: 17 residues. The germline CDR1 and CDR2 sequences are MNHNY and SVGAGI (reference sequence). Trimming at V came to 6 bases and at J to 3 bases, leaving 10 bases not matched to a gene.

The receptor was isolated from a woman aged 40 to 55 in good health. The sequenced material came from blood. V gene TRBV6-6 combines with J gene TRBJ2-1; 11 bases are a match to TRBD2. The CDR3 bases are TGTGCCAGCAGCAGAACCTCTAGCGGGGGGAGCTACAATGAGCAGTTCTTC. Its translation: CASSRTSSGGSYNEQFF.